This TCR beta chain appears in the sequencing data of a study of T cell responses to AZD1222 COVID-19 vaccine. General study findings and limits: It was only a handful of AZD1222 recipients who were seropositive at baseline. The donor group comprised mostly white British people and more females; the analysis possibly underestimated clonal diversity. Spike-specific TCR breadth and depth grew following two AZD1222 doses.

About this clone itself: What it recognizes is unknown.

The CDR3 totals 15 residues. J lost 1 base, V lost 0 bases, and 4 bases had no gene match. Germline CDR1 is SGDLS and CDR2 is YYNGEE. Some clones are missing from TCRdb's copy, which holds only in-frame ones; the method was immunoSEQ multiplex PCR. The table has 86,000 or so clones, just over 90% seen once. V is TRBV9 and J is TRBJ2-7; 7 bases line up with TRBD1. The TCR comes from an adult in good health. Sample: peripheral blood, taken on day 0 of MenACWY control vaccination. The CDR3 region is CASSVGQGQSYEQYF. DNA for the CDR3: TGTGCCAGCAGCGTAGGTCAGGGACAGTCCTACGAGCAGTACTTC.